This TCR beta chain was identified during a study of Ad26.COV2.S vaccination and SARS-CoV-2 variants. Study-level information: In the study, Ad26.COV2.S was injected intramuscularly once, or twice 56 days apart. Study-wide findings and caveats: Spike-specific TCR breadth ran higher among vaccine recipients than placebo recipients. Breadth and depth estimates from TCRs may understate total T cell responses.

The method was immunoSEQ multiplex PCR; TCRdb's version includes in-frame clones alone and lacks a portion of them. The top ten hold approximately 2% of the sample, which has roughly 320,000 clones, about 86% seen once. Noted treatment: approximately 18 received Ad26.COV2.S at low or high dose, single or two shots; about five received placebo; per-sample allocation not given. Following the first vaccine or placebo injection, samples were taken on day 63. After removal of 5 bases from V and 7 bases from J, the junction contained 11 bases not matched to a gene. The length of the CDR3 is 15 residues. Germline V lookup: CDR1 SGHAT, CDR2 FQNNGV. Of note for this clone: Antigen specificity is unknown.

Specimen: peripheral blood, collected in a trial of Ad26.COV2.S vaccine versus placebo. The chain joins TRBV11-2 to TRBJ1-3; TRBD1 aligns across 7 bases. The TCR sequence derives from a person aged 18-60 years who received the Ad26.COV2.S COVID-19 vaccine or a placebo. CDR3 residues: CASSLGQMGVNTIYF. For the CDR3, the DNA is TGTGCCAGCAGCCTGGGACAGATGGGAGTGAACACCATATATTTT.